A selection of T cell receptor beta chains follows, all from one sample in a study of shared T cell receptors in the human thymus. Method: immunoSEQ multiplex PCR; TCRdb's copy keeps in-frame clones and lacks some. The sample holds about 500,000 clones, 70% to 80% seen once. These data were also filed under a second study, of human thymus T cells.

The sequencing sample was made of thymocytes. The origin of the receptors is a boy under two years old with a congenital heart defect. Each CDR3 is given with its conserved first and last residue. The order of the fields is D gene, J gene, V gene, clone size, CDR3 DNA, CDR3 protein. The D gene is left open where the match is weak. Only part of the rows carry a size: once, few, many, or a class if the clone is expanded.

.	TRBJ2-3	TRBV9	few	TGTGCCAGCAGCGTAGAGGCTAGAGGTAGAACAGATACGCAGTATTTT	CASSVEARGRTDTQYF
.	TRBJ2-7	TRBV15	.	TGTGCCACCAGCACCCATACAGGTTGGGCAAACTACGAGCAGTACTTC	CATSTHTGWANYEQYF
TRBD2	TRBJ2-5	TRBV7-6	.	TGTGCCAGCAGCCGGTCGGGTGCGGCTAGCGGGAGGGCACGGGAGACCCAGTACTTC	CASSRSGAASGRARETQYF
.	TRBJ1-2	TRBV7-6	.	TGTGCCAGCAGCCTTGACGAGGGGGTAGCTAACTATGGCTACACCTTC	CASSLDEGVANYGYTF
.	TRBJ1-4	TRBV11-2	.	TGTGCCAGCAGGGATTGGGGGAGGGCAACTAATGAAAAACTGTTTTTT	CASRDWGRATNEKLFF
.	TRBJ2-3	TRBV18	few	TGTGCCAGCTCACCACCGGGGCCAGATACGCAGTATTTT	CASSPPGPDTQYF
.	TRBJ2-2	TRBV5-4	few	TGTGCCAGCAGCCAAACACTAGCCGAGAACACCGGGGAGCTGTTTTTT	CASSQTLAENTGELFF
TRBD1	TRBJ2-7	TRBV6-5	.	TGTGCCAGCAGTTACGGGACAGAGAACTCCTACGAGCAGTACTTC	CASSYGTENSYEQYF
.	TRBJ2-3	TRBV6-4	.	TGTGCCAGCAGGGATAGCGGAACAGATACGCAGTATTTT	CASRDSGTDTQYF
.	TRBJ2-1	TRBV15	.	TGTGCCACCAGCAGAGTGGGGGGAGCCCTCTCCGATGAGCAGTTCTTC	CATSRVGGALSDEQFF
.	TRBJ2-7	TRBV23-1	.	TGCGCCAGCAGTCAATGGGGGGAGGGACCCCAGGGGAAGTACTTC	CASSQWGEGPQGKYF
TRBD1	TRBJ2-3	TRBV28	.	TGTGCCAGCGCGATGTACCGGGACAGCCTACAAGATACGCAGTATTTT	CASAMYRDSLQDTQYF
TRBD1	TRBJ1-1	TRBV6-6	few	TGTGCCAGCAGTTACTCTACCTGGGACAGATACACTGAAGCTTTCTTT	CASSYSTWDRYTEAFF
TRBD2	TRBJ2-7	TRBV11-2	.	TGTGCCAGCAGCTTAACGGGAGGGACCTACGAGCAGTACTTC	CASSLTGGTYEQYF
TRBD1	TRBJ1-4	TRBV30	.	TGTGCCTGGAGTGTAAAAAAGACAGGGCCTTTTGAAAAACTGTTTTTT	CAWSVKKTGPFEKLFF
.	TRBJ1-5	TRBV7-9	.	TGTGCCAGCAGCTTCGGGGTGGTCAATCAGCCCCAGCATTTT	CASSFGVVNQPQHF
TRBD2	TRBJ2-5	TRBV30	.	TGTGCCTCCCCATCCCTACCACTAGCGGGAGGGGGAGAGACCCAGTACTTC	CASPSLPLAGGGETQYF
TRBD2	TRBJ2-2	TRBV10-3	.	TGTGCCATCAGTGAGCTGACCCCGGGACTAGCAAACACCGGGGAGCTGTTTTTT	CAISELTPGLANTGELFF
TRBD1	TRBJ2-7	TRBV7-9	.	TGTGCCAGCAGCTCCCGGACAGGGCGCCCCTACGAGCAGTACTTC	CASSSRTGRPYEQYF
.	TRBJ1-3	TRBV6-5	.	TGTGCCAGCAGTTACAGGGGATTCTCTGGAAACACCATATATTTT	CASSYRGFSGNTIYF
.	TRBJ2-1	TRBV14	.	TGTGCCAGCAGTATTGGGGCAGGAACAAGCGATGAGCAGTTCTTC	CASSIGAGTSDEQFF
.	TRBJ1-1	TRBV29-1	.	TGCAGCGTTGAAGCTAGCTTGAACACTGAAGCTTTCTTT	CSVEASLNTEAFF
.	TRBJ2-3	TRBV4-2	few	TGTGCCAGCAGCGAAAGAGCTCGGGATACGCAGTATTTT	CASSERARDTQYF
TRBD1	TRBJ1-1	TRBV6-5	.	TGTGCCAGCGGTACAGACAGGGGCAGTACTGAAGCTTTCTTT	CASGTDRGSTEAFF
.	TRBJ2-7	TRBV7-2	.	TGTATGGTAGCAGGGCGCGGCGAGCAGTACTTC	CMVAGRGEQYF
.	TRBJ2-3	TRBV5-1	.	TGCGCCAGCAGCTTGTGGGGGGGCACAGATACGCAGTATTTT	CASSLWGGTDTQYF
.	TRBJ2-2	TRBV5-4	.	TGTGCCAGCAGCTTGAATGGGCCGTCGAACACCGGGGAGCTGTTTTTT	CASSLNGPSNTGELFF
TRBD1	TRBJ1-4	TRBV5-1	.	TGCGCCAGCAGCTATCAGGGGGAGGCTAATGAAAAACTGTTTTTT	CASSYQGEANEKLFF
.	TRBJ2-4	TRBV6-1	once	TGTGCCAGCAGTGAGAGGTGGGGGTCTTGGTCCAAGGGGGACATTCAGTACTTC	CASSERWGSWSKGDIQYF
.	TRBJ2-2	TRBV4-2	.	TGTGCCAGCAGCCAAAGATCGGGAGAACGTACCGGGGAGCTGTTTTTT	CASSQRSGERTGELFF
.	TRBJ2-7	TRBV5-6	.	TGTGCCAGCAGCCCCCCGAGCGGGCACCGCCCGGATGAAGAGCAGTACTTC	CASSPPSGHRPDEEQYF
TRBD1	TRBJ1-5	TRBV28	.	TGTGCCAGCAGTTTAACGATATACAGGGGGCCCGGGGGGTGCAATCAGCCCCAGCATTTT	CASSLTIYRGPGGCNQPQHF
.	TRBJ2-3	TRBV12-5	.	TGTGCTAGTGGTTTGTCGACAGACACAGATACGCAGTATTTT	CASGLSTDTDTQYF
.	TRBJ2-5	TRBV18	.	TGTGCCAGCTCACCACTGGGGCAGTCCCAAGAGACCCAGTACTTC	CASSPLGQSQETQYF
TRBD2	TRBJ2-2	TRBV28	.	TGTGCCAGCAGTTTGGGACTAGCGGGAGCTAACACCGGGGAGCTGTTTTTT	CASSLGLAGANTGELFF
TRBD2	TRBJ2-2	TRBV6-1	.	TGTGCCAGCATCGAGGGGACTAGCGATCCCGGGGAGCTGTTTTTT	CASIEGTSDPGELFF
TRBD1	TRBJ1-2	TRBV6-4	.	TGTGCCAGCAGTGACTCAGACAGGGGTCATGGCTACACCTTC	CASSDSDRGHGYTF
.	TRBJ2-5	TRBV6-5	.	TGTGCCAGCAGAATTATGTACCAAGAGACCCAGTACTTC	CASRIMYQETQYF
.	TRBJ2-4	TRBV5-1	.	TGCGCCAGCAGCTTGGAACTAGAAGGGCACATTCAGTACTTC	CASSLELEGHIQYF
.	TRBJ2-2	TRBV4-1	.	TGCGCCAGCAGCCAGTCGAAACTACCGAACACCGGGGAGCTGTTTTTT	CASSQSKLPNTGELFF
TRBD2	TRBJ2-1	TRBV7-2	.	TGTGCCAGCAGCTTGTGGCGGGAGGGCCGGGGGGAGCAGTTCTTC	CASSLWREGRGEQFF
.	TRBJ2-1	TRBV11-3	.	TGTGCCAGCAGCCAAGACCGGAGAGCCGATGAGCAGTTCTTC	CASSQDRRADEQFF
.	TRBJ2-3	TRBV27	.	TGTGCCAGCAGTTTAGCTTCACTGGATACGCAGTATTTT	CASSLASLDTQYF
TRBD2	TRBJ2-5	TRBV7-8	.	TGTGCCAGCAGCTTCGAAGGACTAGCGGGACTCCAAGAGACCCAGTACTTC	CASSFEGLAGLQETQYF
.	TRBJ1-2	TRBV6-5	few	TGTGCCAGCAGTTTAGGGGCGAGTTACTATGGCTACACCTTC	CASSLGASYYGYTF
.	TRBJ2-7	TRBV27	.	TGTGCCAGCAGTTTATTAGTCTCGCTGAACGAGCAGTACTTC	CASSLLVSLNEQYF
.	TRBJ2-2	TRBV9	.	TGTGCCAGCAGCGTAGCTAGCTTAAGTTCCGGGGAGCTGTTTTTT	CASSVASLSSGELFF
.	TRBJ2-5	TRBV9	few	TGTGCCAGCAGCGTAACGCCCGAGGAGGAGACCCAGTACTTC	CASSVTPEEETQYF
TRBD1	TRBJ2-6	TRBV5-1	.	TGCGCCAGCAGCTATGGGGACAGGGTTACTGGGGCCAACGTCCTGACTTTC	CASSYGDRVTGANVLTF
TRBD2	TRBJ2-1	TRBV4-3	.	TGCGCCAGCAGCCAAGAGTGGCTAGCGGGAGCCAATGAGCAGTTCTTC	CASSQEWLAGANEQFF
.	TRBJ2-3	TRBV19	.	TGTGCCAGTAGTCTAAGTGGTACTCCTAGCACAGATACGCAGTATTTT	CASSLSGTPSTDTQYF
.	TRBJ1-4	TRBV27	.	TGTGCCAGCAGTTTATCTGGGGGACACAAGAATGAAAAACTGTTTTTT	CASSLSGGHKNEKLFF
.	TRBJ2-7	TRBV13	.	TGTGCCAGCAGCTTAGGCCTAGTTTCCACCTACGAGCAGTACTTC	CASSLGLVSTYEQYF
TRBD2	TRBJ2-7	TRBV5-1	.	TGCGCCAGCAGCCAGAATCGCTTGGTGAGCGGGAGTGTCCCCTACGAGCAGTACTTC	CASSQNRLVSGSVPYEQYF
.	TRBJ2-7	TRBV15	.	TGTGCCAGGGCACTCACAAAAATATACGAGCAGTACTTC	CARALTKIYEQYF
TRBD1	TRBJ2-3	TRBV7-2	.	TGTGCCAGCAGCCGTGACAGGGCCCCCACAGATACGCAGTATTTT	CASSRDRAPTDTQYF